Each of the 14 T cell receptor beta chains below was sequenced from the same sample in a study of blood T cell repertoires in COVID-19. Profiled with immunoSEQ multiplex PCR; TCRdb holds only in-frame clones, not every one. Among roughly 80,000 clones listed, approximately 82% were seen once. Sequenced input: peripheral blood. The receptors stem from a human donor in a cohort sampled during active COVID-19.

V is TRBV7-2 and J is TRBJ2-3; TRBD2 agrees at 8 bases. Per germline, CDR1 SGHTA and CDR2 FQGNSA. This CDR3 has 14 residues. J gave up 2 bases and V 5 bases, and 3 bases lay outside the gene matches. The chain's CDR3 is CASSPRGATDTQYF. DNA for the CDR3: TGTGCCAGCAGCCCGCGGGGGGCCACAGATACGCAGTATTTT.

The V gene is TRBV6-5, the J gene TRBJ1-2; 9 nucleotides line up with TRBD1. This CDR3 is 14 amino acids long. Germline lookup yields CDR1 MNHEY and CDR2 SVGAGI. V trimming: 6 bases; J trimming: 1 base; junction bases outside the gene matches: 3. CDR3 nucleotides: TGTGCCAGCAGACCGGACAGGGGTAACTATGGCTACACCTTC. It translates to CASRPDRGNYGYTF.

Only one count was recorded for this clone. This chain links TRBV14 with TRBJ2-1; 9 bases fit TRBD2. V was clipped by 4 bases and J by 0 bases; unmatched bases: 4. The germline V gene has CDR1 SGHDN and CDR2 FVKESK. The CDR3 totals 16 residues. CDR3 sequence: CASSLSGGPSYNEQFF. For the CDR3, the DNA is TGTGCCAGCAGCCTTAGCGGGGGTCCCTCCTACAATGAGCAGTTCTTC. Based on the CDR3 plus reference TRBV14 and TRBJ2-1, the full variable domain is EAGVTQFPSHSVIEKGQTVTLRCDPISGHDNLYWYRRVMGKEIKFLLHFVKESKQDESGMPNNRFLAERTGGTYSTLKVQPAELEDSGVYFCASSLSGGPSYNEQFFGPGTRLTVL.

This CDR3 is CASSYSRAVGNTIYF. The CDR3 nucleotides are TGTGCCAGCAGTTACTCCAGGGCGGTTGGAAACACCATATATTTT. The V gene is TRBV6-5, the J gene TRBJ1-3; D possibly corresponds to TRBD1 (5 bases). V shed 0 bases and J shed 3 bases, with 9 bases lying between them. CDR3 length: 15 amino acids. Germline CDR1 and CDR2: MNHEY and SVGAGI.

The CDR3 coding sequence is TGTGCCAGCAGCTCTGACTGGTATAATTCACCCCTCCACTTT. It encodes CASSSDWYNSPLHF. The chain uses TRBV7-2 and TRBJ1-6; D ambiguous. This CDR3 has 14 residues. Germline loops: CDR1 SGHTA, CDR2 FQGNSA. V was shortened by 4 bases and J by 4 bases, with 8 bases between the two germline ends.

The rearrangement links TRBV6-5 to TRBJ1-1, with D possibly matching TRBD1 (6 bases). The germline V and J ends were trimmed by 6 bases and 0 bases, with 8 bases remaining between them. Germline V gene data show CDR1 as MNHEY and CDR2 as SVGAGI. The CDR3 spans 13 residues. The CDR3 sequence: CASSRTVNTEAFF. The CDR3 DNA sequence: TGTGCCAGCAGCCGGACAGTGAACACTGAAGCTTTCTTT.

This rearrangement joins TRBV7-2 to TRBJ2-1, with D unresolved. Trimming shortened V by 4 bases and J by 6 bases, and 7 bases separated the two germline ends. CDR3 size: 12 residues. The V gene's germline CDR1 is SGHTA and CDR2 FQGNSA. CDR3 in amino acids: CASSSLSNEQFF. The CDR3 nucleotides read TGTGCCAGCAGCTCCCTGAGCAATGAGCAGTTCTTC.

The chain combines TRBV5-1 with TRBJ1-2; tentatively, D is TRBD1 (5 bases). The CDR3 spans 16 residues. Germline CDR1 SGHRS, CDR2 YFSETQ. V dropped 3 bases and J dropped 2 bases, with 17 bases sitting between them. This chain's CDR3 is CASSYPPSGGNYGYTF. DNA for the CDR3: TGCGCCAGCAGCTACCCCCCGAGTGGGGGGAACTATGGCTACACCTTC.

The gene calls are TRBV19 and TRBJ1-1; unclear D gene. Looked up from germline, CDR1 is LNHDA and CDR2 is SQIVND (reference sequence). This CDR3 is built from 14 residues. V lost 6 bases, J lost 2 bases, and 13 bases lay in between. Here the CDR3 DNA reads TGTGCCAGTAGCCCGTTCCGGGTTAACACTGAAGCTTTCTTT. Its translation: CASSPFRVNTEAFF.

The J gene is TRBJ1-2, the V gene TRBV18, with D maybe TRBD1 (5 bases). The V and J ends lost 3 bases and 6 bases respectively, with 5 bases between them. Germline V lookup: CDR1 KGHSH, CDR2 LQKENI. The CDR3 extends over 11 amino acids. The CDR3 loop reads CASSPRDGYTF. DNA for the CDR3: TGTGCCAGCTCACCCAGGGATGGCTACACCTTC.

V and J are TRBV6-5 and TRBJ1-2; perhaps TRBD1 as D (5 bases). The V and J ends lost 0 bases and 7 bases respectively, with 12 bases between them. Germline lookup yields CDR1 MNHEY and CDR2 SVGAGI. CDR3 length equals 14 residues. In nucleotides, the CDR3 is TGTGCCAGCAGTTACTCGAGCGGGGCGGGTGGCTACACCTTC. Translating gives CASSYSSGAGGYTF.

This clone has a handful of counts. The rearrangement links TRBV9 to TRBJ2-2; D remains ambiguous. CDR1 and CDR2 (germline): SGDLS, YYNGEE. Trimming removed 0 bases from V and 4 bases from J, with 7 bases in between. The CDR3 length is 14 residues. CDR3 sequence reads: CASSVEPTTGELFF. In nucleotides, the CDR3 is TGTGCCAGCAGCGTAGAACCTACCACCGGGGAGCTGTTTTTT. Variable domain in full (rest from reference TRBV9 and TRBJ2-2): DSGVTQTPKHLITATGQRVTLRCSPRSGDLSVYWYQQSLDQGLQFLIQYYNGEERAKGNILERFSAQQFPDLHSELNLSSLELGDSALYFCASSVEPTTGELFFGEGSRLTVL.

The CDR3 region has the DNA TGTGCCAGCAGCCCCCGGGTAGTAGGGGACTATGGCTACACCTTC. Translated, it gives CASSPRVVGDYGYTF. This chain connects TRBV2 to TRBJ1-2; maybe TRBD1 (5 bases). Trimming pared 6 bases from V and 3 bases from J, leaving 17 bases between. From germline, CDR1 is SNHLY and CDR2 FYNNEI. The CDR3 is 15 amino acids.

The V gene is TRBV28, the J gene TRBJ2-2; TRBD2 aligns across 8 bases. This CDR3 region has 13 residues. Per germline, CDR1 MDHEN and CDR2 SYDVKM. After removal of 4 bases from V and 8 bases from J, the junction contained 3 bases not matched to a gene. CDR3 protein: CASSSAGVGELFF. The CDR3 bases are TGTGCCAGCAGTTCAGCGGGGGTGGGGGAGCTGTTTTTT.